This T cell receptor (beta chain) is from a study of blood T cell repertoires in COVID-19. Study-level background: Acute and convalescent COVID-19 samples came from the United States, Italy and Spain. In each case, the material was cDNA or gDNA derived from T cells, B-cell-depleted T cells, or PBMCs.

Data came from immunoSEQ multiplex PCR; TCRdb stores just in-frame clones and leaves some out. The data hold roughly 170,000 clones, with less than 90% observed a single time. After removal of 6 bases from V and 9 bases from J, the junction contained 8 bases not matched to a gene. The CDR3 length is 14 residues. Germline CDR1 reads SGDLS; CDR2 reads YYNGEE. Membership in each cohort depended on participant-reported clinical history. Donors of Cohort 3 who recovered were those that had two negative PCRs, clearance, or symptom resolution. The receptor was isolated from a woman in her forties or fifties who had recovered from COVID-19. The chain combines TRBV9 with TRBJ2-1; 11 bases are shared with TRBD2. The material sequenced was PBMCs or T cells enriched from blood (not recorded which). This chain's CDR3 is CASNSLAGGGEQFF. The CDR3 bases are TGTGCCAGCAATTCCCTAGCGGGGGGCGGTGAGCAGTTCTTC.